Listed below are T cell receptor beta chains from one sample, sequenced in a study of regulatory T cells in long-lasting Graves disease. From the multiplex PCR reads, TCRdb called clonotypes with MiXCR, one entry per CDR3 protein. The sample records some 230,000 distinct CDR3 sequences, about 16% being singletons. The specimen was peripheral blood mononuclear cells (PBMCs), collected at new diagnosis, from a patient treated with antithyroid drugs. The receptors derive from a female donor with Graves disease. CDR3s leave out the opening cysteine and the closing phenylalanine or tryptophan. D genes are given only for firm matches.

v_gene,d_gene,j_gene,CDR3aa
TRBV7-2,TRBD1,TRBJ2-1,ASRQGPRSYNEQF
TRBV11-2,NA,TRBJ2-7,ASSPTSPGGYEQY
TRBV7-8,TRBD2,TRBJ2-1,ASSLAGGYNEQF
TRBV12-3/TRBV12-4,TRBD1,TRBJ2-7,TSNLQGPPYEQY
TRBV7-9,TRBD2,TRBJ2-7,ASSLAGLAAHEQY
TRBV10-1,NA,TRBJ2-1,ASSPVGYRLNEQF
TRBV19,TRBD2,NA,ASSPTGTSGSSEQF
TRBV12-3/TRBV12-4,NA,TRBJ2-2,ASRYTESGELF
TRBV7-2,NA,TRBJ1-4,ASSLGWTVNEKLF
TRBV12-3/TRBV12-4,NA,TRBJ2-7,ASSLRLGAGQY
TRBV11-2,NA,TRBJ2-7,ASSLRGRAYEQY
TRBV7-2,NA,TRBJ1-4,ASSLGGGANVEKLF
TRBV19,NA,TRBJ1-4,ASSMTAGLFNEKLF
TRBV28,TRBD2,TRBJ2-7,AIGTSGIYEQY
TRBV29-1,TRBD2,TRBJ2-5,SVGGLAGETQY
TRBV29-1,NA,TRBJ1-2,SVGGDTSTYGYT
TRBV12-3/TRBV12-4,NA,TRBJ2-7,ASSFLIGSGRPYEQY
TRBV2,TRBD2,TRBJ2-3,ASSEGLAGETDTQY
TRBV9,TRBD2,TRBJ2-5,ASSVKIAGDTRGETQY
TRBV12-3/TRBV12-4,TRBD2,TRBJ2-1,ASRTGLAGYNEQL
TRBV27,NA,TRBJ2-7,ASSLGTLQPEQY
TRBV15,NA,TRBJ2-7,ATSREREAGEQY
TRBV20-1,NA,TRBJ1-6,SSNGHSPLH
TRBV24-1,TRBD1,TRBJ2-7,ATSDHPGQGHYEQY
TRBV20-1,TRBD2,TRBJ2-1,SARVPSAGGSYNEQF
TRBV14,NA,TRBJ2-3,ASSRNGDTQY
TRBV7-8,NA,TRBJ1-2,ASSLGNRGAYGYT
TRBV7-9,NA,TRBJ2-1,ASSPGPTSYNEQF
TRBV7-2,NA,TRBJ1-1,ASSLGGGGFF
TRBV6-5,NA,TRBJ2-1,ASSYTGRDNYNEQF
TRBV2,NA,TRBJ2-6,ASKDHLGANVLT
TRBV6-5,TRBD1,TRBJ1-5,ASSSTGGEQPQH
TRBV7-2,TRBD2,TRBJ2-5,ASSWGLAGGGETQY
TRBV13,TRBD2,TRBJ2-1,ASSLMAGEFLSSYNEQF
TRBV6-5,NA,TRBJ2-7,ASSYVGSYEQY
TRBV28,NA,TRBJ1-5,AVRRGNQPQH
TRBV2,NA,TRBJ1-1,ARPLEGNTEAF
TRBV6-2/TRBV6-3,TRBD2,TRBJ2-7,ASSLGGLAGSSYEQY
TRBV19,NA,TRBJ1-3,ATSWGTGNTIY
TRBV9,TRBD2,TRBJ2-1,ASSVEGTSNNEQF
TRBV12-3/TRBV12-4,TRBD2,TRBJ2-1,ASSLPGLAGGSYNEQF
TRBV5-1,NA,TRBJ2-7,ASSSGLMNYEQY
TRBV6-2/TRBV6-3,TRBD1,TRBJ2-7,ASSSGTGSSYEQY
TRBV6-1,NA,TRBJ2-7,AIRTGPPYEQY
TRBV2,TRBD2,TRBJ2-7,ASSEGTSGRAGYEQY